This T cell receptor (beta chain) stems from a study of CD8 T cells in ankylosing spondylitis. Deletions cut 5 bases from V and 12 bases from J, with 14 bases between. The CDR3 extends over 11 amino acids. The germline V gene has CDR1 SGHDT and CDR2 YYEEEE. For this clonotype: As yet, its antigen is unknown.

Regarding the study as a whole: Reportedly, matched ankylosing spondylitis synovial fluid was significantly enriched for disease-linked clones. Seven to nine highly homologous variants made up a TCR beta motif, and this motif appeared characteristic of ankylosing spondylitis blood. Peripheral blood samples showed relatively rare disease-linked clones, and these clones were CD8+. Prior work had noted some motif variants in reactive arthritis blood and synovial fluid.

Quantitative 5'-RACE with molecular barcodes produced the TCR beta libraries. In TCRdb, the 5' RACE reads were re-called with MiXCR into one record per CDR3 protein. Of approximately 440,000 distinct CDR3 sequences listed, roughly 17% were seen once; the top ten hold approximately 1%. The chain links TRBV5-6 to TRBJ1-1; maybe TRBD1 (5 bases). The sequence derives from a male donor with ankylosing spondylitis. The material sequenced was blood, either unsorted or a sorted T cell fraction (not recorded which). Here the CDR3 reads CASSQFGASFF. DNA for the CDR3: TGTGCCAGCAGTCAATTCGGGGCGTCTTTCTTT. The whole variable domain, remainder taken from reference TRBV5-6 and TRBJ1-1, is DAGVTQSPTHLIKTRGQQVTLRCSPKSGHDTVSWYQQALGQGPQFIFQYYEEEERQRGNFPDRFSGHQFPNYSSELNVNALLLGDSALYLCASSQFGASFFGQGTRLTVV.